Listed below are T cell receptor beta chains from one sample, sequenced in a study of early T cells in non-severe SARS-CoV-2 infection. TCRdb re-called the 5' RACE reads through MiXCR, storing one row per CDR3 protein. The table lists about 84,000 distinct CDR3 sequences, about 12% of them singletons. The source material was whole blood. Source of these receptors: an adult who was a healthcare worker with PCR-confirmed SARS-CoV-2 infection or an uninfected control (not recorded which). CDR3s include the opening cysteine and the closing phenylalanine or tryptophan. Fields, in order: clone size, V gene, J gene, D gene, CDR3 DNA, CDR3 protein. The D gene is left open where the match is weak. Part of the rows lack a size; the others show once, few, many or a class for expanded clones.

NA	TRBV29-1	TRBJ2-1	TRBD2	TGCAGCGTTGTGTCGGGCGGACTAGCGGGAGGGCTAAGCTCCTACAATGAGCAGTTCTTC	CSVVSGGLAGGLSSYNEQFF
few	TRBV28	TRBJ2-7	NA	TGTGCCAGCAGTTTATTGCAGGCCTACGAGCAGTACTTC	CASSLLQAYEQYF
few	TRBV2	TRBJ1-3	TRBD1	TGTGCCAGCAGTCTTGACAGGGGGTACGGAAACACCATATATTTT	CASSLDRGYGNTIYF
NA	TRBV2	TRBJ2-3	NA	TGTGCCAGCAGAAGTAGCCAGGGAAAGCAGTATTTT	CASRSSQGKQYF
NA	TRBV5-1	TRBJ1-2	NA	TGCGCCAGCAGCTTGGAAAACTATGGCTACACCTTC	CASSLENYGYTF
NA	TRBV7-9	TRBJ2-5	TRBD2	TGTGCCAGCAGCTTAGCGGTCGCTTCGGCGGGAGGAAGGGGGACCCAGTACTTC	CASSLAVASAGGRGTQYF
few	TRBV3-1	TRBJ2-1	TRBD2	TGTGCCAGCAGCCCCATTACCGACGGGAGGGCCCTCGGGAATGAGCAGTTCTTC	CASSPITDGRALGNEQFF
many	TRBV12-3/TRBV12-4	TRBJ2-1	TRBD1	TGTGCCAGCAGTTTGGGCAGGGGGCCCAATGAGCAGTTCTTC	CASSLGRGPNEQFF
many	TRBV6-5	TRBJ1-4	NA	TGTGCCAGCAGTTATAACGGACGGTCTAGCGTTGAAAAACTGTTTTTT	CASSYNGRSSVEKLFF
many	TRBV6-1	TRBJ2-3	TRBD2	TGTGCCAGCACTTTGGGACTAGCAGATACGCAGTATTTT	CASTLGLADTQYF
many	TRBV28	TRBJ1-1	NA	TGTGCCAGCGGAGCTATTGCTGAAGCTTTCTTT	CASGAIAEAFF
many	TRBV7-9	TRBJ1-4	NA	TGTGCCAGCAGCTTCTCCGGGAGAGGGGAAAAACTGTTTTTT	CASSFSGRGEKLFF
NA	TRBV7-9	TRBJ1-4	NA	TGTGCCAGCAGCCAAGGGGGGGGCTCGTCGAATGAAAAACTGTTTTTT	CASSQGGGSSNEKLFF
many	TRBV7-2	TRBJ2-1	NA	TGTGCCAGCAGCCAGGGGAGCGGGACCGGGAATGAGCAGTTCTTC	CASSQGSGTGNEQFF
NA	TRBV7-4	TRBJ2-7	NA	TGTGCCAGCAGCAGACGACAGGAGTCAAGCTCCTACGAGCAGTACTTC	CASSRRQESSSYEQYF
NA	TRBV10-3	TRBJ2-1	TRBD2	TGTGCCATCAGTGATTCGGGGACTATCGAGGATGAGCAGTTCTTC	CAISDSGTIEDEQFF
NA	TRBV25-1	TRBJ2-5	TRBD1	TGTGCCAGCAGTTACAGGGGGCGCGGGGAGACCCAGTACTTC	CASSYRGRGETQYF
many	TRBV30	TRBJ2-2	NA	TGTGCCTGGAGTCTGGCCGGGGAGCTGTTTTTT	CAWSLAGELFF
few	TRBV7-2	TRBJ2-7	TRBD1	TGTGCCAGCAGCTTAGTGACAGGGACCCATAGCCCCTACGAGCAGTACTTC	CASSLVTGTHSPYEQYF
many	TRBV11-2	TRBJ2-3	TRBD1	TGTGCCAGCAGCTTAGAAGGGACAGGGAGGACAGATACGCAGTATTTT	CASSLEGTGRTDTQYF
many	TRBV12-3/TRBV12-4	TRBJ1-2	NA	TGTGCCAGCAGCCAACAGGGATGGGGCTATGGCTACACCTTC	CASSQQGWGYGYTF
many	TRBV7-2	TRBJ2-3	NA	TGTGCCAGCAGCCCCGACCGGGACCCCCGAACAGATACGCAGTATTTT	CASSPDRDPRTDTQYF
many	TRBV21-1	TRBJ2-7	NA	TGTGCCAGCAGTATCGGAGACAGGGGACTTACTGCCTACGAGCAGTACTTC	CASSIGDRGLTAYEQYF
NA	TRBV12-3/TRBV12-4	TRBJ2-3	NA	TGTGCCAGCAGTTTGGACGGAACTTACACAGATACGCAGTATTTT	CASSLDGTYTDTQYF
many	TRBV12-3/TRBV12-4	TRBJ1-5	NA	TGTGCCAGCAGTCTTAATAGCAATCAGCCCCAGCATTTT	CASSLNSNQPQHF
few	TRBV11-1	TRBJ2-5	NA	TGTGCCAGCAGCTCGGAACAGCCTAAAGAGACCCAGTACTTC	CASSSEQPKETQYF
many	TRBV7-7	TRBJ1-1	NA	TGTGCTAGCAGCCCAACGGACGGCACTGAAGCTTTCTTT	CASSPTDGTEAFF